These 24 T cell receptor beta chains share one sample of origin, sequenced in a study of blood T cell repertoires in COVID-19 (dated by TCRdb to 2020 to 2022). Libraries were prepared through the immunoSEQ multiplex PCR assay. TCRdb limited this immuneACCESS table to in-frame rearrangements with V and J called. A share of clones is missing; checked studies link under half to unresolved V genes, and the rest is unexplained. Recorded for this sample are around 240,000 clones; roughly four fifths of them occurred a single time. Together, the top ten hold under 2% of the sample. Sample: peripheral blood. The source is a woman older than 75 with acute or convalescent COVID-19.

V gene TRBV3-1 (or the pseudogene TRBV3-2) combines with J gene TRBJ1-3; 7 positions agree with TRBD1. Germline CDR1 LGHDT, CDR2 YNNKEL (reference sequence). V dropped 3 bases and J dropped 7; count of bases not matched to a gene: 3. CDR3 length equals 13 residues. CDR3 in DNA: TGTGCCAGCAGCCAGGGGACAGTTAACACCATATATTTT. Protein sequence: CASSQGTVNTIYF.

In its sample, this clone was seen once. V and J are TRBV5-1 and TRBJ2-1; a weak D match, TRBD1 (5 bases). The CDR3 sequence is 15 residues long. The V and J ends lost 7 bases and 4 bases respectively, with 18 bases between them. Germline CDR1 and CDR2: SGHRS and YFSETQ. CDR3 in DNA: TGCGCCAGCCAAGCGCAGGGTAGGTCTTACAATGAGCAGTTCTTC. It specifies CASQAQGRSYNEQFF.

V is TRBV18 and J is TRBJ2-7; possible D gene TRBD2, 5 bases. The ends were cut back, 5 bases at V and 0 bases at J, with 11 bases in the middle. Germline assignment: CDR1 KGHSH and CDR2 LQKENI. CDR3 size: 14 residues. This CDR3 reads CASSDYPNSYEQYF. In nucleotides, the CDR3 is TGTGCCAGCTCAGACTACCCTAACTCCTACGAGCAGTACTTC.

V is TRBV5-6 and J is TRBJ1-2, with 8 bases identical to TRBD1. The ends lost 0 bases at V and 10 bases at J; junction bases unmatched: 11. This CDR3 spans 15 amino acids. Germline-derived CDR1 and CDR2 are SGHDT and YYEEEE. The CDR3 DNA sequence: TGTGCCAGCAGCTTGGAGCGCTGGGACAGGCTAAACTACACCTTC. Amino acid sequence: CASSLERWDRLNYTF.

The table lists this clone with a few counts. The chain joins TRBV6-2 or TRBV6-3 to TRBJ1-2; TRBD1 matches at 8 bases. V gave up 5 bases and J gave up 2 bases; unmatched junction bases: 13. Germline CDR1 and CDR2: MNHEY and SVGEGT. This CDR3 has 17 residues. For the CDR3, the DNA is TGTGCCAGCAGTGCGGACAGGGCACTGGACATGAACTATGGCTACACCTTC. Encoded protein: CASSADRALDMNYGYTF.

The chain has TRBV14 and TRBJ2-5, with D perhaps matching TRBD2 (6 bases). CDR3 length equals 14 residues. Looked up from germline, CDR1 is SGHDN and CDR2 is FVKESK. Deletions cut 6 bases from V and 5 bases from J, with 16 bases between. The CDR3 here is CASSLLTGGETQYF. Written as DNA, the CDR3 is TGTGCCAGCAGTCTTCTTACTGGGGGGGAGACCCAGTACTTC. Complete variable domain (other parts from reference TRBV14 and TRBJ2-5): EAGVTQFPSHSVIEKGQTVTLRCDPISGHDNLYWYRRVMGKEIKFLLHFVKESKQDESGMPNNRFLAERTGGTYSTLKVQPAELEDSGVYFCASSLLTGGETQYFGPGTRLLVL.

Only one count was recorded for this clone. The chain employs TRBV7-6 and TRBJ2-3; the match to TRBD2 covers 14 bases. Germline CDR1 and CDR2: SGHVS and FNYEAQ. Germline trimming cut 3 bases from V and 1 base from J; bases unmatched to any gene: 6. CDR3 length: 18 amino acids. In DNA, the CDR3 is TGTGCCAGCAGCTTGGCGTCGGGACTAGCGGGGGGCACAGATACGCAGTATTTT. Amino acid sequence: CASSLASGLAGGTDTQYF.

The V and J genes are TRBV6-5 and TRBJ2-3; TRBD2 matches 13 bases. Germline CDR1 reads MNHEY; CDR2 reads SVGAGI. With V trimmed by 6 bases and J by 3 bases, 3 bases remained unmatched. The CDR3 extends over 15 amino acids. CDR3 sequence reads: CASRLAGGPTDTQYF. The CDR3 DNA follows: TGTGCCAGCAGACTAGCGGGAGGGCCGACAGATACGCAGTATTTT.

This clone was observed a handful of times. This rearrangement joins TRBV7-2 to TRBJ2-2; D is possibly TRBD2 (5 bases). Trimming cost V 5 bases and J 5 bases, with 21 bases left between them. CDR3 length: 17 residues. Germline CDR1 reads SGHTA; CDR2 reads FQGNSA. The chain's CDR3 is CASSPSLERTRTGELFF. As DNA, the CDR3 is TGTGCCAGCAGCCCCAGCCTGGAGCGGACGCGGACCGGGGAGCTGTTTTTT.

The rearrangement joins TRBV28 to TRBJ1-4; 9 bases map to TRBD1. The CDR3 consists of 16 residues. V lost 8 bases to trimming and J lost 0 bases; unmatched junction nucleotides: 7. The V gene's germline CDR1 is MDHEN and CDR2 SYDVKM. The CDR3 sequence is CASGRDRATTNEKLFF. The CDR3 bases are TGTGCCAGCGGAAGGGACAGGGCCACAACTAATGAAAAACTGTTTTTT.

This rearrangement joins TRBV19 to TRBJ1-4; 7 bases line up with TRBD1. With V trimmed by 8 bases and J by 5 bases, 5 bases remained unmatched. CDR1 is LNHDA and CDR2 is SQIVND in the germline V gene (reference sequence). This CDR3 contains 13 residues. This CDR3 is CASCSRGNEKLFF. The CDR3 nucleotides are TGTGCCAGTTGTAGCAGGGGGAATGAAAAACTGTTTTTT.

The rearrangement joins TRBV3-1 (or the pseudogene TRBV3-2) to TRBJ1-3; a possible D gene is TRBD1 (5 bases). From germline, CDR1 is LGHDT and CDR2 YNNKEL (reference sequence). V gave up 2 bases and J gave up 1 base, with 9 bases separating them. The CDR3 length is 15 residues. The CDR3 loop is CASSQKTVSGNTIYF. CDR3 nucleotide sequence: TGTGCCAGCAGCCAAAAGACAGTATCTGGAAACACCATATATTTT.

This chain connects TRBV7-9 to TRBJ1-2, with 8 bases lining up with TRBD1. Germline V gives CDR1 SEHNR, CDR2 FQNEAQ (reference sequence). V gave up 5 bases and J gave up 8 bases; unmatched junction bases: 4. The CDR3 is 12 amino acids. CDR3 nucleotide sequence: TGTGCCAGCAGCACGGACAGGGAGGGCTACACCTTC. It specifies CASSTDREGYTF.

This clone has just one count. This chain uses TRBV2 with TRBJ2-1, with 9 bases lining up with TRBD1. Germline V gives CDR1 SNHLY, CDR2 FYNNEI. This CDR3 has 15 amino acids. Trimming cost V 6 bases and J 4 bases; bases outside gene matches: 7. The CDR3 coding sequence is TGTGCCAGCAGATCCGGGACAGGGAATTACAATGAGCAGTTCTTC. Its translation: CASRSGTGNYNEQFF.

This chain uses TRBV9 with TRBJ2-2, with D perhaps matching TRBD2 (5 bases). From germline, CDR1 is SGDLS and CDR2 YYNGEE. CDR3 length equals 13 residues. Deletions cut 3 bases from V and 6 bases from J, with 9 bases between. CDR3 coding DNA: TGTGCCAGCAGCGCCCTCGGGGCCGGGGAGCTGTTTTTT. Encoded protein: CASSALGAGELFF.

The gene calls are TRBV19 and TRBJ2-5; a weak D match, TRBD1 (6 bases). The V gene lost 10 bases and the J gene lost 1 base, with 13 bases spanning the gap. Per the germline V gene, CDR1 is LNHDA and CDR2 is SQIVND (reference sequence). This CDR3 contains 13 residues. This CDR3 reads CATAGQSQETQYF. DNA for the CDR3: TGTGCCACCGCCGGACAGTCCCAAGAGACCCAGTACTTC.

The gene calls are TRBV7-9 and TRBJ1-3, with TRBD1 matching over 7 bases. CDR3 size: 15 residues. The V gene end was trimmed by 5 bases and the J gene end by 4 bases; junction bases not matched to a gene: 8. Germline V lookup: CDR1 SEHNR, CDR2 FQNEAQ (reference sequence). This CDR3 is CASSPGDRSGNTIYF. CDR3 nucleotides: TGTGCCAGCAGCCCCGGGGACAGATCAGGAAACACCATATATTTT. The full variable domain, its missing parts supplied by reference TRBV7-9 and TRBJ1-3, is DTGVSQNPRHKITKRGQNVTFRCDPISEHNRLYWYRQTLGQGPEFLTYFQNEAQLEKSRLLSDRFSAERPKGSFSTLEIQRTEQGDSAMYLCASSPGDRSGNTIYFGEGSWLTVV.

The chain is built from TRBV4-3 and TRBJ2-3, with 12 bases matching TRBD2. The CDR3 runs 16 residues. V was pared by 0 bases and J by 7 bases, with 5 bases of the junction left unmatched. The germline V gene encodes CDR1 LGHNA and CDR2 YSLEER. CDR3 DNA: TGCGCCAGCAGCCAAGATCGCCTAGCGGGGGGGCATACGCAGTATTTT. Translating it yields CASSQDRLAGGHTQYF.

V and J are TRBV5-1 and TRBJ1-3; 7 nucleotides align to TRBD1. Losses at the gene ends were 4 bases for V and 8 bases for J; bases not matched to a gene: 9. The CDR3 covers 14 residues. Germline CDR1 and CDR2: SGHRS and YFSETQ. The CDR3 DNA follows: TGCGCCAGCAGCGGAGGGGACAGTACGGACACCATATATTTT. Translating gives CASSGGDSTDTIYF.

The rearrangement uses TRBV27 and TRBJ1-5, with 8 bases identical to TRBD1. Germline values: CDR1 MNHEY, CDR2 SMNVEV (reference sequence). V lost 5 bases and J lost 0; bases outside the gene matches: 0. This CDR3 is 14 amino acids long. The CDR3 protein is CASSGQGSNQPQHF. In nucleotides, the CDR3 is TGTGCCAGCAGTGGACAGGGTAGCAATCAGCCCCAGCATTTT.

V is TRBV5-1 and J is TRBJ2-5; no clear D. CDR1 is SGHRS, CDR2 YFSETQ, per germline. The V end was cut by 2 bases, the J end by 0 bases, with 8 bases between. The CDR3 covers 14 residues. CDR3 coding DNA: TGCGCCAGCAGCTTCGGGTACTACCAAGAGACCCAGTACTTC. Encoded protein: CASSFGYYQETQYF. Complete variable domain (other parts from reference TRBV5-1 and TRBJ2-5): KAGVTQTPRYLIKTRGQQVTLSCSPISGHRSVSWYQQTPGQGLQFLFEYFSETQRNKGNFPGRFSGRQFSNSRSEMNVSTLELGDSALYLCASSFGYYQETQYFGPGTRLLVL.

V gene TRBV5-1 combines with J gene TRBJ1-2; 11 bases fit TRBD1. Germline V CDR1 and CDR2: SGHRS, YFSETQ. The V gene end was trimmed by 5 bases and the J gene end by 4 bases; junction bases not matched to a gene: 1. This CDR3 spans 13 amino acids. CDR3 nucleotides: TGCGCCAGCAGGGGGACAGGGGGCTATGGCTACACCTTC. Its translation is CASRGTGGYGYTF.

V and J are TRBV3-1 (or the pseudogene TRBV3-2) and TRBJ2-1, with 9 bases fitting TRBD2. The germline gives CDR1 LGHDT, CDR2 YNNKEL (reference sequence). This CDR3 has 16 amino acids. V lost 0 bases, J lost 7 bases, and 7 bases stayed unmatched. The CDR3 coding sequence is TGTGCCAGCAGCCAAGAAACAGCGGGAGGACTTAATGAGCAGTTCTTC. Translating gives CASSQETAGGLNEQFF.

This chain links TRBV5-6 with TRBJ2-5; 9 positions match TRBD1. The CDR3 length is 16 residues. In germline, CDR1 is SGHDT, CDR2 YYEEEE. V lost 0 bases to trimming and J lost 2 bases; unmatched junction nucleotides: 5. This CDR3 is CASSLVTGGRQETQYF. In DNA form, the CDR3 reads TGTGCCAGCAGCTTGGTTACAGGGGGCCGGCAAGAGACCCAGTACTTC. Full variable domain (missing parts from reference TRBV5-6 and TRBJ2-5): DAGVTQSPTHLIKTRGQQVTLRCSPKSGHDTVSWYQQALGQGPQFIFQYYEEEERQRGNFPDRFSGHQFPNYSSELNVNALLLGDSALYLCASSLVTGGRQETQYFGPGTRLLVL.